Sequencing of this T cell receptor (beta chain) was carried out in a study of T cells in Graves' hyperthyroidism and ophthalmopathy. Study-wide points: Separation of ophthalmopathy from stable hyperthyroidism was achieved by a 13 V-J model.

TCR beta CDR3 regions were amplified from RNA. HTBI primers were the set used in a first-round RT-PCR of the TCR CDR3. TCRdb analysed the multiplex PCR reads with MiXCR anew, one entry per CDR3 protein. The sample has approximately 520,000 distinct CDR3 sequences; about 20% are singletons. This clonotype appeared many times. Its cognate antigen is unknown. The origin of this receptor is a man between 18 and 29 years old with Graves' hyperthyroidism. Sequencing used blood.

CDR3 sequence: CASSPNRGSRMDYGYTF. The CDR3 region has the DNA TGTGCCAGCTCCCCCAACAGGGGTAGTCGGATGGACTATGGCTACACCTTC. The chain combines TRBV2 with TRBJ1-2; 7 nucleotides line up with TRBD1. CDR1 is SNHLY, CDR2 FYNNEI, per germline. J lost 3 bases, V lost 8 bases, and 18 bases had no gene match. There are 17 residues in the CDR3. Drawing the rest from reference TRBV2 and TRBJ1-2, the complete variable domain is EPEVTQTPSHQVTQMGQEVILRCVPISNHLYFYWYRQILGQKVEFLVSFYNNEISEKSEIFDDQFSVERPDGSNFTLKIRSTKLEDSAMYFCASSPNRGSRMDYGYTFGSGTRLTVV.